The present entry profiles one T cell receptor beta chain with its context. V lost 5 bases, J lost 4 bases, and 5 bases stayed unmatched. Germline CDR1 and CDR2: SGHTA and FQGNSA. The CDR3 sequence is 15 residues long. This record belongs to a study of T cell responses to AZD1222 COVID-19 vaccine. Profiling relied on immunoSEQ multiplex PCR, and the TCRdb table lists in-frame clones only, not all of them. The repertoire includes about 140,000 clones, around 90% of them detected once, and about 1.9% sits in the top ten. This clonotype was obtained from an adult who received the AZD1222 COVID-19 vaccine. The chain links TRBV7-2 to TRBJ1-6, with 7 nucleotides matching TRBD1. Sequencing used peripheral blood, obtained 28 days after the second AZD1222 dose. This CDR3 is CASSPEGQYNSPLHF. The CDR3 DNA is TGTGCCAGCAGCCCCGAGGGACAGTATAATTCACCCCTCCACTTT. The whole variable domain, filled in from reference TRBV7-2 and TRBJ1-6, reads GAGVSQSPSNKVTEKGKDVELRCDPISGHTALYWYRQSLGQGLEFLIYFQGNSAPDKSGLPSDRFSAERTGGSVSTLTIQRTQQEDSAVYLCASSPEGQYNSPLHFGNGTRLTVT.